The entry that follows covers one T cell receptor (beta chain) sequence. Its antigen is not known. A 5'RACE template-switching step, the method used to make TCR cDNA, added a universal primer site and UMIs. In TCRdb, the 5' RACE reads were re-called with MiXCR into one record per CDR3 protein. In the table there are about 260,000 distinct CDR3 sequences, roughly 4% of which are singletons. The V end was cut by 6 bases, the J end by 0 bases, with 18 bases between. The CDR3 runs 16 residues. Germline lookup yields CDR1 SGHDT and CDR2 YYEEEE. These data belong to a study of T cells after yellow fever vaccination. Study results and caveats: Although most clonotypes did not, a small share appeared in both CD4 and CD8 compartments. The study re-detected most primary-vaccination clones after the booster (96% CD4, roughly 85% CD8).

The sequencing here drew on PBMCs, taken 15 days after the yellow fever booster vaccination. The chain carries TRBV5-6 and TRBJ1-1, with D hard to call. This TCR derives from a young man who received the YFV17D yellow fever vaccine. Here the CDR3 reads CASTLMGFVMNTEAFF. The CDR3 bases are TGTGCCAGCACGCTAATGGGGTTCGTTATGAACACTGAAGCTTTCTTT. Filled out from reference TRBV5-6 and TRBJ1-1, the complete variable domain reads DAGVTQSPTHLIKTRGQQVTLRCSPKSGHDTVSWYQQALGQGPQFIFQYYEEEERQRGNFPDRFSGHQFPNYSSELNVNALLLGDSALYLCASTLMGFVMNTEAFFGQGTRLTVV.